The T cell receptor beta chain under discussion was sequenced for a study of blood T cell repertoires in COVID-19. Study in general: Sources were T cells, B-cell-depleted T cells, or PBMCs; the material itself was cDNA or gDNA.

Germline V lookup: CDR1 SGHRS, CDR2 YFSETQ. V lost 3 bases and J lost 8, with 17 bases in between. This CDR3 region has 15 residues. TCRdb's table, derived via immunoSEQ multiplex PCR, lists solely in-frame clones and lacks some. This table holds around 150,000 clones, 75% to 90% found once. V usage is TRBV5-1 and J usage is TRBJ1-4, with D tentatively TRBD1 (5 bases). Sequenced input: peripheral blood. This clonotype was sampled from a human donor with acute or convalescent COVID-19. The donor label of this sample is uncertain. The CDR3 protein is CASSSPLGGEEKLFF. In DNA form, the CDR3 reads TGCGCCAGCAGCTCACCATTGGGGGGGGAAGAAAAACTGTTTTTT.